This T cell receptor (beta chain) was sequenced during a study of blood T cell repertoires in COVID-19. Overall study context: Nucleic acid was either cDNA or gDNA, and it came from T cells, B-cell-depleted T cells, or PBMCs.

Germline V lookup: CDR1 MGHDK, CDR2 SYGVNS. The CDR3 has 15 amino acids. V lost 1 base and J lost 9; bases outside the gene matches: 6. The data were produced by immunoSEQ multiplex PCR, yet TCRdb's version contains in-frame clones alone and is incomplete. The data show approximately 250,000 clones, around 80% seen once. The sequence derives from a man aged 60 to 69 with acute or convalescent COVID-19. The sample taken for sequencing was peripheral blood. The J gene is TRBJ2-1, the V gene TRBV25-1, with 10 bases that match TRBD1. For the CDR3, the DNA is TGTGCCAGCAGTGAATCTAGACAGGGGGCAATTGAGCAGTTCTTC. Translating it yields CASSESRQGAIEQFF.